The present entry profiles one T cell receptor beta chain with its context. Negative magnetic isolation gave CD8+ and CD4+ cells; FACS enriched CD8+ TEMRA. Germline loops: CDR1 SGHTA, CDR2 FQGNSA. The CDR3 has 15 amino acids. V was pared by 2 bases and J by 0 bases, with 7 bases between. The RNA input was 0.5 to 1 ug, and it was reverse transcribed with random hexamers. An immunoSEQ multiplex PCR generated amplified TCR beta CDR3 products spanning 54 Vbeta and 13 Jbeta. Each CDR3 protein gets one entry after TCRdb re-called the immunoSEQ multiplex PCR reads with MiXCR. The sample shows about 300,000 distinct CDR3 sequences, about 88% of them seen only once. These data come from a study of CD8 T cells in Susac syndrome.

Source material: CD8+ T cells from PBMCs. The chain is built from TRBV7-2 and TRBJ2-2, with D perhaps matching TRBD1 (6 bases). This clonotype was obtained from a human donor with multiple sclerosis. The CDR3 sequence is CASSLWGPNTGELFF. CDR3 coding DNA: TGTGCCAGCAGCTTATGGGGGCCGAACACCGGGGAGCTGTTTTTT.